This record concerns one TCR beta chain sequence. Its antigen is unknown. Per-nucleotide qualities are absent, and no much larger clonotype sits a single base away. The sample originates from a study of T cell repertoires in cytomegalovirus infection (dated by TCRdb to the late 2010s). Regarding the study in general: Recently identified HLA-C-restricted CMV epitopes, whose presentation resists viral immunomodulation, were targeted by peptide stimulations together with well-studied HLA-B-restricted epitopes. The HLA type of each donor mattered for the analysis, because public TCR beta signatures pointed to carriage of CMV infection along with the matching HLA type.

The reads were generated on an Illumina HiSeq 1500. TCRdb cleaned the public reads at Q25 with fastp, built clones with MiXCR and kept in-frame beta chains. Each CDR3 protein gets just one entry, which takes the most common genes and DNA from the rows behind it. Across this sample there are around 900,000 distinct CDR3 sequences, with less than 40% seen only once. 11% to 15% of the sample lies in the top ten. Results and caveats for the whole study, not just this receptor: In both this cohort and an independent roughly 400-donor cohort, the cumulative frequency of public TCR beta family members distinguished carriers of CMV infection plus the relevant HLA type. In the ex vivo response, HLA-C-restricted CMV-specific TCR beta clonotypes were dominant, and in two of eight donors the single most frequent clonotype came from this HLA-C-restricted group.

The treatment or condition label for this specimen denotes: in vitro stimulation with specific CMV peptide epitopes to enrich CMV-specific T cells. This TCR was sampled from a human donor in good health (CMV status not recorded). Some clones in this sample may be carry-over from other donors' samples. This specimen consisted of cultured CD8+ T cells from PBMCs, obtained from culture after CMV antigen stimulation.

The CDR3 corresponds to CASSYSRTGEKLFF. Read as DNA, the sequence is TGTGCCAGCAGTTACTCGAGGACGGGGGAAAAACTGTTTTTT. The rearrangement combines TRBV6-2 or TRBV6-3 with TRBJ1-4, with the identity of the D gene unclear. CDR3 length: 14 amino acids, cysteine to phenylalanine. Of all the DNA, just the CDR3 is kept, 42 bases in frame from base 1. As encoded in the germline V gene, CDR1 is MNHEY while CDR2 is SVGEGT. At the junction V is shortened by 0 bases and J by 8 bases, with 10 bases in between.